The next 27 T cell receptor beta chains were all read from a single sample in a study of OX40 agonist ivuxolimab in advanced cancers. The protocol used for the library was the immunoSEQ multiplex PCR assay. TCRdb stores this immuneACCESS table with in-frame sequences only. Part of the clones is absent; in the studies checked, under half of the shortfall reflects unresolved V genes, and no reason is known for the rest. This sample gives some 30,000 clones in total; around 86% of them show up just once. The ten biggest clones cover roughly 19% of the sample. The starting material was CD4+ or CD8+ T cells sorted from blood, obtained in a trial of the OX40 agonist ivuxolimab. These receptors all come from an adult with an advanced solid tumor such as melanoma, head and neck, liver or kidney cancer.

The genes are TRBV10-2 and TRBJ2-6; weak D call: TRBD2 (6 bases). The CDR3 spans 17 residues. Germline V CDR1 and CDR2: WSHSY, SAAADI. The germline V and J ends were trimmed by 9 bases and 0 bases, with 18 bases remaining between them. The CDR3 DNA sequence: TGCGCCAGTTGGGGCGGGACCGCCAACTCTGGGGCCAACGTCCTGACTTTC. Translating gives CASWGGTANSGANVLTF.

This clone is judged medium-sized. V usage is TRBV27 and J usage is TRBJ2-7; maybe TRBD2 (6 bases). The germline V and J ends were trimmed by 5 bases and 2 bases, with 16 bases remaining between them. CDR1 MNHEY and CDR2 SMNVEV come from the germline V gene (reference sequence). This CDR3 is 15 amino acids long. CDR3 in DNA: TGTGCCAGCAGTAATCAATGGGAGGCCCCCTACGAGCAGTACTTC. Translating it yields CASSNQWEAPYEQYF.

The rearrangement links TRBV7-7 to TRBJ1-1; D gene unclear. The CDR3 length is 13 residues. Germline V gene lookup returns CDR1 SSHAT and CDR2 FNYEAQ (reference sequence). V was trimmed by 1 base and J by 6 bases, leaving 9 bases between them. CDR3 loop: CASSLEESAEAFF. Here the CDR3 DNA reads TGTGCCAGCAGCTTAGAAGAGTCGGCTGAAGCTTTCTTT. The full variable domain, in which reference TRBV7-7 and TRBJ1-1 provide the parts outside the CDR3, is GAGVSQSPRYKVTKRGQDVTLRCDPISSHATLYWYQQALGQGPEFLTYFNYEAQPDKSGLPSDRFSAERPEGSISTLTIQRTEQRDSAMYRCASSLEESAEAFFGQGTRLTVV.

The V and J genes are TRBV19 and TRBJ1-5, with TRBD1 matching over 11 bases. J was trimmed by 5 bases and V by 3 bases; bases with no gene match: 6. The CDR3 covers 16 residues. CDR1 and CDR2 (germline): LNHDA, SQIVND (reference sequence). The CDR3 spells CASSIGRDRGDQPQHF. In nucleotides, the CDR3 is TGTGCCAGTAGTATTGGGCGGGACAGGGGGGATCAGCCCCAGCATTTT.

This clone appeared a single time. The V call is TRBV6-1, the J call TRBJ1-6; D is ambiguous. Germline V gene data show CDR1 as MNHNS and CDR2 as SASEGT. The CDR3 sequence is 16 residues long. Between the trimmed V and J ends, which lost 1 base and 0 bases, there was a span of 7 bases. The CDR3 coding sequence is TGTGCCAGCAGTGAAGGGATGAGCTCCTATAATTCACCCCTCCACTTT. Amino acid sequence: CASSEGMSSYNSPLHF.

The V gene is TRBV11-2, the J gene TRBJ2-1, with D hard to call. V lost 2 bases and J 5 bases, leaving 4 bases between the germline ends. This CDR3 has 12 residues. Germline V gives CDR1 SGHAT, CDR2 FQNNGV. The DNA for the CDR3 is TGTGCCAGCAGCTTACCCAACAATGAGCAGTTCTTC. This gives the protein CASSLPNNEQFF. Complete variable domain (other parts from reference TRBV11-2 and TRBJ2-1): EAGVAQSPRYKIIEKRQSVAFWCNPISGHATLYWYQQILGQGPKLLIQFQNNGVVDDSQLPKDRFSAERLKGVDSTLKIQPAKLEDSAVYLCASSLPNNEQFFGPGTRLTVL.

The chain joins TRBV28 to TRBJ1-5; TRBD1 might be the D (6 bases). This CDR3 has 15 residues. In germline, CDR1 is MDHEN, CDR2 SYDVKM. With 5 bases removed from V and 3 bases from J, the gap between germline ends came to 14 bases. The CDR3 DNA reads TGTGCCAGCAGTCTGACAACAGGGTACAATCAGCCCCAGCATTTT. It is translated as CASSLTTGYNQPQHF.

This clone showed up just once. The V and J genes are TRBV9 and TRBJ1-1; 7 positions match TRBD1. J gave up 6 bases and V 5 bases, and 10 bases lay outside the gene matches. CDR3 length equals 14 residues. Germline V CDR1 and CDR2: SGDLS, YYNGEE. The CDR3 is CASSALQGVPEAFF. CDR3 DNA: TGTGCCAGCAGTGCTCTCCAGGGGGTGCCTGAAGCTTTCTTT. Looking up the rest from reference TRBV9 and TRBJ1-1 gives the full variable domain: DSGVTQTPKHLITATGQRVTLRCSPRSGDLSVYWYQQSLDQGLQFLIQYYNGEERAKGNILERFSAQQFPDLHSELNLSSLELGDSALYFCASSALQGVPEAFFGQGTRLTVV.

With respect to this clone: The junction shows a germline mismatch at one end, possibly a read error. The chain joins TRBV7-7 to TRBJ2-1, with TRBD1 as a possible D gene (5 bases). The CDR3 is 12 residues long. CDR1 and CDR2 (germline): SSHAT, FNYEAQ (reference sequence). The CDR3 loop reads CASSQNRGEQFF. CDR3 nucleotide sequence: TGTGCTAGCAGCCAGAATAGGGGTGAGCAGTTCTTC.

The chain combines TRBV4-1 with TRBJ1-2; no reliable D call. The CDR3 contains 11 residues. Trimming pared 1 base from V and 5 bases from J, leaving 2 bases between. Germline lookup yields CDR1 MGHRA and CDR2 YSYEKL. The CDR3: CASSQGYGYTF. CDR3 DNA: TGCGCCAGCAGCCAAGGGTATGGCTACACCTTC.

This sequence joins TRBV5-1 and TRBJ2-6; D unresolved. CDR3 size: 16 residues. The V end lost 6 bases, the J end lost 0 bases, and 13 bases lay between the germline ends. Germline V gives CDR1 SGHRS, CDR2 YFSETQ. The CDR3 loop reads CASTPDGGSGANVLTF. CDR3 coding DNA: TGCGCCAGCACGCCGGACGGTGGCTCTGGGGCCAACGTCCTGACTTTC.

The V gene is TRBV5-5, the J gene TRBJ1-3, with TRBD1 as a possible D gene (5 bases). Trimming pared 4 bases from V and 0 bases from J, leaving 14 bases between. The CDR3 contains 16 residues. Per the germline V gene, CDR1 is SGHKS and CDR2 is YYEKEE (reference sequence). This chain's CDR3 is CASSAPGHRSGNTIYF. The CDR3 DNA reads TGTGCCAGCAGCGCCCCCGGACACCGCTCTGGAAACACCATATATTTT. The entire variable domain, with the rest obtained from reference TRBV5-5 and TRBJ1-3, is as follows: DAGVTQSPTHLIKTRGQQVTLRCSPISGHKSVSWYQQVLGQGPQFIFQYYEKEERGRGNFPDRFSARQFPNYSSELNVNALLLGDSALYLCASSAPGHRSGNTIYFGEGSWLTVV.

The V and J genes are TRBV28 and TRBJ1-1, with 10 positions matching TRBD1. This CDR3 region has 17 residues. Germline lookup yields CDR1 MDHEN and CDR2 SYDVKM. V shed 5 bases, J shed 3 bases, and the junction held 12 bases outside the gene matches. The CDR3 region has the DNA TGTGCCAGCAGTCCGGGGACAGGGGAGAGGGGATACACTGAAGCTTTCTTT. It codes for CASSPGTGERGYTEAFF.

V is TRBV9 and J is TRBJ2-7; 10 bases are a match to TRBD1. The CDR3 is 15 residues long. J was trimmed by 4 bases and V by 4 bases; bases with no gene match: 8. Looked up from germline, CDR1 is SGDLS and CDR2 is YYNGEE. Written as DNA, the CDR3 is TGTGCCAGCAGCACCGGGACAGGGGTGGGGTACGAGCAGTACTTC. Translation gives CASSTGTGVGYEQYF.

The rearrangement joins TRBV28 to TRBJ2-2; 8 nucleotides match TRBD2. CDR1 and CDR2 (germline): MDHEN, SYDVKM. This CDR3 contains 15 residues. V lost 5 bases and J lost 7; bases outside the gene matches: 9. CDR3 sequence: CASSPPGGAGGELFF. The CDR3 DNA sequence: TGTGCCAGCAGTCCCCCGGGAGGGGCCGGCGGGGAGCTGTTTTTT. Combining the CDR3 with reference TRBV28 and TRBJ2-2 gives the whole variable domain DVKVTQSSRYLVKRTGEKVFLECVQDMDHENMFWYRQDPGLGLRLIYFSYDVKMKEKGDIPEGYSVSREKKERFSLILESASTNQTSMYLCASSPPGGAGGELFFGEGSRLTVL.

V and J are TRBV4-3 and TRBJ2-7, with D possibly matching TRBD1 (6 bases). The CDR3 runs 15 residues. CDR1 LGHNA and CDR2 YSLEER come from the germline V gene. V was clipped by 0 bases and J by 2 bases, with 11 bases between them. The CDR3 DNA follows: TGCGCCAGCAGCCAAGATGAAGGGGACACCTACGAGCAGTACTTC. This codes for CASSQDEGDTYEQYF.

The chain uses TRBV28 and TRBJ1-5; D is undetermined. Per the germline V gene, CDR1 is MDHEN and CDR2 is SYDVKM. The CDR3 loop spans 14 amino acids. V was trimmed by 5 bases and J by 0 bases, leaving 8 bases between them. The CDR3 DNA reads TGTGCCAGCAGTCCGGCCAATAGCAATCAGCCCCAGCATTTT. This encodes CASSPANSNQPQHF.

The chain links TRBV18 to TRBJ1-4, with TRBD1 matching 7 bases. The junction had 5 bases not matched to a gene; V was cut back by 3 bases and J by 7 bases. The CDR3 contains 14 residues. The germline gives CDR1 KGHSH, CDR2 LQKENI. CDR3 residues: CASSPGTGVEKLFF. The DNA of the CDR3 is TGTGCCAGCTCACCGGGCACAGGGGTTGAAAAACTGTTTTTT. The whole variable domain, filled in from reference TRBV18 and TRBJ1-4, reads NAGVMQNPRHLVRRRGQEARLRCSPMKGHSHVYWYRQLPEEGLKFMVYLQKENIIDESGMPKERFSAEFPKEGPSILRIQQVVRGDSAAYFCASSPGTGVEKLFFGSGTQLSVL.

The chain recombines TRBV7-6 with TRBJ2-7; tentatively, D is TRBD1 or TRBD2 (5 bases each). The V gene lost 0 bases and the J gene lost 7 bases, with 10 bases spanning the gap. CDR1 SGHVS and CDR2 FNYEAQ come from the germline V gene. The CDR3 is 13 residues long. CDR3 loop: CASSLAPGLEQYF. CDR3 nucleotide sequence: TGTGCCAGCAGCTTAGCTCCGGGGCTTGAGCAGTACTTC. Based on the CDR3 plus reference TRBV7-6 and TRBJ2-7, the full variable domain is GAGVSQSPRYKVTKRGQDVALRCDPISGHVSLYWYRQALGQGPEFLTYFNYEAQQDKSGLPNDRFSAERPEGSISTLTIQRTEQRDSAMYRCASSLAPGLEQYFGPGTRLTVT.

The DNA for the CDR3 is TGCGCCAGCAGCTTGGGGGGACAGGGGGACGCGTACTTC. Encoded protein: CASSLGGQGDAYF. The rearrangement links TRBV5-1 to TRBJ2-7; the match to TRBD1 covers 11 bases. The CDR3 has 13 amino acids. V lost 0 bases and J lost 12; bases outside the gene matches: 5. Germline-derived CDR1 and CDR2 are SGHRS and YFSETQ.

The V gene is TRBV15, the J gene TRBJ1-2; unclear D gene. V lost 6 bases and J lost 3, with 5 bases in between. The CDR3 sequence is 11 residues long. The V gene's germline CDR1 is LNHNV and CDR2 YYDKDF (reference sequence). The CDR3 loop reads CATRGDYGYTF. As DNA, the CDR3 is TGTGCCACCAGGGGTGACTATGGCTACACCTTC.

This clone was found a few times. V and J are TRBV7-9 and TRBJ2-3; 10 bases map to TRBD2. The CDR3 runs 16 residues. J gave up 5 bases and V 2 bases, and 7 bases lay outside the gene matches. Germline CDR1 is SEHNR and CDR2 is FQNEAQ (reference sequence). As DNA, the CDR3 is TGTGCCAGCAGCTTACTCAGCGGGGGGGCCAAAGATACGCAGTATTTT. Its translation is CASSLLSGGAKDTQYF.

The chain has TRBV28 and TRBJ1-1; D not certain. The V end was cut by 6 bases, the J end by 1 base, with 12 bases between. This CDR3 has 14 residues. Germline loops: CDR1 MDHEN, CDR2 SYDVKM. CDR3 in amino acids: CASSPDTTNTEAFF. DNA of the CDR3: TGTGCCAGCAGCCCTGACACCACGAACACTGAAGCTTTCTTT.

The chain couples TRBV6-5 to TRBJ2-7; TRBD2 matches 7 bases. The V gene's germline CDR1 is MNHEY and CDR2 SVGAGI. The CDR3 spans 13 residues. Trimming took 7 bases from V and 7 from J; bases not matched to a gene: 10. The CDR3 reads CASTIGEGTEQYF. The CDR3 DNA reads TGTGCCAGCACCATCGGGGAGGGGACTGAGCAGTACTTC.

The chain joins TRBV7-8 to TRBJ2-1; D may be TRBD2 (5 bases). This CDR3 is 14 amino acids long. The V end was cut by 5 bases, the J end by 3 bases, with 11 bases between. Per the germline V gene, CDR1 is SGHVS and CDR2 is FQNEAQ. CDR3 DNA: TGTGCCAGCAGCCCGAACCGGGGCTACAATGAGCAGTTCTTC. Translating gives CASSPNRGYNEQFF.

This sequence joins TRBV12-5 and TRBJ2-7; 7 nucleotides match TRBD2. This CDR3 region has 16 residues. Germline V gene sequence: CDR1 LGHNT, CDR2 FRNRAP. Unmatched junction bases numbered 13, after V lost 2 bases and J lost 6 bases. The CDR3 region is CASGLSGEGRIGEQYF. CDR3 DNA sequence: TGTGCTAGTGGTTTGTCGGGGGAGGGGAGAATCGGCGAGCAGTACTTC.

The chain recombines TRBV19 with TRBJ2-3; the D call may be TRBD1 or TRBD2 (6 bases each). Germline CDR1 is LNHDA and CDR2 is SQIVND (reference sequence). The CDR3 runs to 16 residues. Trimming cost V 3 bases and J 1 base, with 14 bases left between them. In nucleotides, the CDR3 is TGTGCCAGTAGTATCGGTTGGGGGGCCGGCACAGATACGCAGTATTTT. Translation gives CASSIGWGAGTDTQYF.